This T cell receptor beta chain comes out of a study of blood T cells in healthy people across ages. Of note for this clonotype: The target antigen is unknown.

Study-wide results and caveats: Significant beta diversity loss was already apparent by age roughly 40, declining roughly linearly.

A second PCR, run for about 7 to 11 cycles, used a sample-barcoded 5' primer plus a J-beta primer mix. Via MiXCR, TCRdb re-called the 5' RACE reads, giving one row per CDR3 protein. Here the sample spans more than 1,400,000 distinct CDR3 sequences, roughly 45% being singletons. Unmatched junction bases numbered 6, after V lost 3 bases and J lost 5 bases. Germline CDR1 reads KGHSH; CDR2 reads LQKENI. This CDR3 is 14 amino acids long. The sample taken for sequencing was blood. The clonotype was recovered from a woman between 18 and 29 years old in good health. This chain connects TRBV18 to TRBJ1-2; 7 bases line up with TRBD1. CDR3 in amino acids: CASSPLEGQYGYTF. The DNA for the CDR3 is TGTGCCAGCTCACCGCTGGAGGGACAGTATGGCTACACCTTC.